This TCR beta chain was recorded in a study of cytomegalovirus exposure and HLA in healthy donors. Study observations and caveats: Analysis performed later showed TCR beta chains linked to HLA being more clonally expanded than equally common others. Indistinguishable V segments, including TRBV6-2 and TRBV6-3, were excluded.

In germline, CDR1 is SGHTA, CDR2 FQGNSA. V gave up 2 bases and J gave up 5 bases; unmatched junction bases: 15. The CDR3 totals 18 residues. Concerning this clone itself: What it recognizes is unknown.

This cohort consisted of healthy bone marrow donors. PCR primers comprised 60 Vbeta and 13 Jbeta primers. Measured with immunoSEQ multiplex PCR; TCRdb has only the in-frame clones, and not every one. The table lists 100,000 to 150,000 clones, 80% of them singletons. Sequencing was carried out using PBMCs. This receptor was identified in a woman aged 40 to 55 in good health and CMV-seronegative. The chain links TRBV7-2 to TRBJ2-7; TRBD2 aligns across 10 bases. CDR3 sequence: CASSLTFVSASGRDEQYF. CDR3 in DNA: TGTGCCAGCAGCTTAACTTTCGTTTCGGCTAGCGGGAGAGACGAGCAGTACTTC.